A selection of T cell receptor beta chains follows, all from one sample in a study of patients and donors after allogeneic stem cell transplantation. TCRdb called the RT-PCR reads again in MiXCR, with one record for every CDR3 protein. This repertoire shows 410,000 or so distinct CDR3 sequences, under 20% found once; its top ten account for less than 8.5%. What was sequenced was blood, either unsorted or a sorted T cell fraction (not recorded which). These receptor sequences come from a human donor who was either an allogeneic HSCT recipient or a stem cell or donor lymphocyte infusion donor (not recorded which). It is not recorded whose cells these are; they may come from a transplant donor. The CDR3 runs from the conserved cysteine through the conserved F or W. A D gene is named only where the DNA matches it firmly. For some rows the clone size is stated as once, few or many, or as a class when expanded; others skip it.

-,TRBV3-1,-,TRBJ2-3,13,TGTGCCAGCAGCCAATTTGAGAGAGATACGCAGTATTTT,CASSQFERDTQYF
-,TRBV15,TRBD1,TRBJ2-7,14,TGTGCCACCGGTTGGGACAGGGGCGCATACGAGCAGTACTTC,CATGWDRGAYEQYF
-,TRBV27,TRBD1,TRBJ1-6,15,TGTGCCAGCAGTACAACAGGGGGTATAAGTTCACCCCTCCACTTT,CASSTTGGISSPLHF
-,TRBV18,-,TRBJ2-5,19,TGTGCCAGCTCACCAGTCAGAGTCTCGACTAGTACAGTACGCGAGACCCAGTACTTC,CASSPVRVSTSTVRETQYF
many,TRBV5-1,TRBD2,TRBJ2-7,13,TGCGCCAGCAGCTCGGGAGGAGGCTACGAGCAGTACTTC,CASSSGGGYEQYF
few,TRBV7-9,-,TRBJ1-1,15,TGTGCCAGCAGCTTATTAGGGGGGGGGGCCACTGAAGCTTTCTTT,CASSLLGGGATEAFF
-,TRBV13,-,TRBJ1-3,14,TGTGCCAGCAGCAATGGACTCTCCCGAAACACCATATATTTT,CASSNGLSRNTIYF
few,TRBV20-1,TRBD2,TRBJ2-4,14,TGCAGTGCTAGCATTAGCGGGCCAGGGAACATTCAGTACTTC,CSASISGPGNIQYF
-,TRBV20-1,TRBD2,TRBJ2-2,15,TGCAGTGCGGTCACTAGCGGGGCCTACACCGGGGAGCTGTTTTTT,CSAVTSGAYTGELFF
few,TRBV20-1,-,TRBJ1-1,14,TGCAGTGCTGGGGAGGGGAGAAGGAACACTGAAGCTTTCTTT,CSAGEGRRNTEAFF
-,TRBV4-2,TRBD1,TRBJ1-5,15,TGTGCCAGCCGGAACCATGACAGGGCCAATCAGCCCCAGCATTTT,CASRNHDRANQPQHF
-,TRBV19,-,TRBJ1-1,13,TGTGCCAGTAGTATATTAGGGAACACTGAAGCTTTCTTT,CASSILGNTEAFF
-,TRBV4-1,-,TRBJ1-1,13,TGCGCCAGCAGCCAAGAAGGGGCCACTGAAGCTTTCTTT,CASSQEGATEAFF
-,TRBV5-1,-,TRBJ2-1,16,TGCGCCAGCAGGCAGGGGCAGGTTAGCTCCTACAATGAGCAGTTCTTC,CASRQGQVSSYNEQFF
-,TRBV7-9,-,TRBJ1-6,13,TGTGCCAGCAGCCCGCCCGGCTATTCACCCCTCCACTTT,CASSPPGYSPLHF
few,TRBV7-2,TRBD1,TRBJ1-6,13,TGTGCCAGCCAAGACAGGGGACCGCCAACCCTCCACTTT,CASQDRGPPTLHF